One sample yielded the 10 T cell receptor beta chains listed below, sequenced in a study of long-term antiretroviral therapy in people with HIV. They ran version v3.0 of the immunoSEQ assay at survey level. Produced via immunoSEQ multiplex PCR; TCRdb's table is partial and in-frame only. The data show roughly 25,000 clones, 65% to 85% seen once. Here the sequenced sample was unsorted PBMCs, taken 2.1 years after starting antiretroviral therapy. The receptors here all came from a man in his thirties or forties with HIV.

The genes are TRBV27 and TRBJ2-6; D is perhaps TRBD2 (5 bases). From germline, CDR1 is MNHEY and CDR2 SMNVEV (reference sequence). There are 16 residues in the CDR3. Deletions cut 3 bases from V and 4 bases from J, with 13 bases between. The CDR3 sequence: CASSFITSSGANVLTF. In nucleotides, the CDR3 is TGTGCCAGCAGTTTCATCACTAGTTCCGGGGCCAACGTCCTGACTTTC.

The chain uses TRBV11-2 and TRBJ1-6; 7 nucleotides align to TRBD1. Trimming cost V 3 bases and J 6 bases; bases outside gene matches: 2. CDR1 is SGHAT, CDR2 FQNNGV, per germline. The CDR3 spans 14 residues. The CDR3 DNA is TGTGCCAGCAGCTTCTCAGGGGGTAATTCACCCCTCCACTTT. Its translation: CASSFSGGNSPLHF. Together with reference TRBV11-2 and TRBJ1-6, the CDR3 gives the full variable domain: EAGVAQSPRYKIIEKRQSVAFWCNPISGHATLYWYQQILGQGPKLLIQFQNNGVVDDSQLPKDRFSAERLKGVDSTLKIQPAKLEDSAVYLCASSFSGGNSPLHFGNGTRLTVT.

The chain joins TRBV7-9 to TRBJ1-1; D is ambiguous. The CDR3 spans 12 residues. CDR1 and CDR2 from the germline V gene are SEHNR and FQNEAQ (reference sequence). V was clipped by 3 bases and J by 5 bases, with 7 bases between them. The chain's CDR3 is CASSFVGTEAFF. In DNA, the CDR3 is TGTGCCAGCAGCTTCGTAGGGACTGAAGCTTTCTTT.

V gene TRBV5-1 combines with J gene TRBJ1-2, with D unclear. Trimming shortened V by 0 bases and J by 7 bases, and 16 bases separated the two germline ends. The CDR3 is 15 residues long. The V gene's germline CDR1 is SGHRS and CDR2 YFSETQ. CDR3 loop: CASSLEGASVRGYTF. In nucleotides, the CDR3 is TGCGCCAGCAGCTTGGAGGGAGCCTCGGTACGTGGCTACACCTTC.

The chain joins TRBV5-1 to TRBJ2-7; 9 nucleotides agree with TRBD2. This CDR3 spans 17 amino acids. From germline, CDR1 is SGHRS and CDR2 YFSETQ. V was pared by 0 bases and J by 2 bases, with 9 bases of the junction left unmatched. Here the CDR3 DNA reads TGCGCCAGCAGCTTGGGAGTTAGCGGGGGACCCGCCTACGAGCAGTACTTC. It yields the protein CASSLGVSGGPAYEQYF.

This chain links TRBV6-9 with TRBJ1-1; no clear D. There are 18 residues in the CDR3. The V and J ends lost 7 bases and 0 bases respectively, with 24 bases between them. The germline V gene has CDR1 MNHGY and CDR2 SVAAGI. CDR3 nucleotide sequence: TGTGCCAGCACCGACGCACCCTCAGGCGAAATTATGAACACTGAAGCTTTCTTT. Encoded protein: CASTDAPSGEIMNTEAFF.

The CDR3 nucleotides read TGTGCCAGCAGTTTACAGGTGAACACTGAAGCTTTCTTT. This encodes CASSLQVNTEAFF. The chain is built from TRBV6-5 and TRBJ1-1; possible D gene TRBD1, 5 bases. V lost 4 bases, J lost 0 bases, and 6 bases lay in between. This CDR3 is 13 amino acids long. CDR1 and CDR2 from the germline V gene are MNHEY and SVGAGI.

The genes are TRBV6-5 and TRBJ1-3; no firm D call. The V end lost 2 bases, the J end lost 0 bases, and 11 bases lay between the germline ends. The CDR3 extends over 16 amino acids. Germline lookup yields CDR1 MNHEY and CDR2 SVGAGI. The DNA for the CDR3 is TGTGCCAGCAGTTACGGTGGCAGTGGCTCTGGAAACACCATATATTTT. Amino acids: CASSYGGSGSGNTIYF.

This chain uses TRBV2 with TRBJ1-5, with 8 nucleotides matching TRBD1. Germline V gene data show CDR1 as SNHLY and CDR2 as FYNNEI. The CDR3 consists of 15 residues. J was trimmed by 7 bases and V by 9 bases; bases with no gene match: 14. The CDR3 DNA is TGTGCCAGTGATCTTTTTCGGACAGGGATACAGCCCCAGCATTTT. This encodes CASDLFRTGIQPQHF.

This clone has a single count. This sequence joins TRBV5-1 and TRBJ2-7, with 7 bases fitting TRBD1. Trimming cost V 4 bases and J 0 bases; bases outside gene matches: 4. The CDR3 has 14 residues. The germline gives CDR1 SGHRS, CDR2 YFSETQ. The CDR3 bases are TGCGCCAGCAGCCGGGACAGCCTCTCCTACGAGCAGTACTTC. This translates into CASSRDSLSYEQYF.